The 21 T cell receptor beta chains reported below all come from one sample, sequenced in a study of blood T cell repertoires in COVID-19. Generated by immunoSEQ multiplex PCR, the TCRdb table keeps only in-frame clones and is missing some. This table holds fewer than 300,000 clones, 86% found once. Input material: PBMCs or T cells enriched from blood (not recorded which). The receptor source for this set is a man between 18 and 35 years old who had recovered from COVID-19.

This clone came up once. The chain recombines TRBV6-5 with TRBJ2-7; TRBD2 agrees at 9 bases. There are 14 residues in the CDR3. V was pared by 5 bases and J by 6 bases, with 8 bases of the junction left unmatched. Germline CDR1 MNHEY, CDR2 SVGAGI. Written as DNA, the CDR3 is TGTGCCAGCAGTCACGGGGCTAGCGGGACCGAGCAGTACTTC. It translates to CASSHGASGTEQYF.

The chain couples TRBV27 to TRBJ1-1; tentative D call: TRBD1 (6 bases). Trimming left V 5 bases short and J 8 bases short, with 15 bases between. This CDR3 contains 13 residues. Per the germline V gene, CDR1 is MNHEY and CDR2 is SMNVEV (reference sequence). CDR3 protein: CASSPGQPWEAFF. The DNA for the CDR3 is TGTGCCAGCAGTCCAGGACAGCCCTGGGAAGCTTTCTTT.

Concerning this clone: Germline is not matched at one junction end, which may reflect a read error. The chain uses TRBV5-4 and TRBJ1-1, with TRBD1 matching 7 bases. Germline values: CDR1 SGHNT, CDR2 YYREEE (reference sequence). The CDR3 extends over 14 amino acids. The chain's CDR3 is CASGFRGANTEAFF. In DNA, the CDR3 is TGTGCCAGCGGCTTCAGGGGGGCGAACACTGAAGCTTTCTTT.

CDR3 coding DNA: TGTGCCAGCAGAATAGCGGGACACTCCTACAATGAGCAGTTCTTC. This gives the protein CASRIAGHSYNEQFF. The chain couples TRBV27 to TRBJ2-1; TRBD2 agrees at 8 bases. V lost 6 bases, J lost 0 bases, and 4 bases stayed unmatched. CDR1 is MNHEY, CDR2 SMNVEV, per germline (reference sequence). CDR3 size: 15 residues.

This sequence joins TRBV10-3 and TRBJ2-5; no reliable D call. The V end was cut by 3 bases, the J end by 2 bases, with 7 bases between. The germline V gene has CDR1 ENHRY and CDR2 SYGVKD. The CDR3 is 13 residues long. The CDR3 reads CAISDLQQETQYF. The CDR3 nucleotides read TGTGCCATCAGTGATTTACAGCAAGAGACCCAGTACTTC.

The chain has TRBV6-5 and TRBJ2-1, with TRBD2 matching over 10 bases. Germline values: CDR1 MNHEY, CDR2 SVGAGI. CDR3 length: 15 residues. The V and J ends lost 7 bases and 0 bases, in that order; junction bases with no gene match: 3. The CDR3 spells CASNIAGGSYNEQFF. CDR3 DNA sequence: TGTGCCAGCAATATAGCGGGGGGCTCCTACAATGAGCAGTTCTTC.

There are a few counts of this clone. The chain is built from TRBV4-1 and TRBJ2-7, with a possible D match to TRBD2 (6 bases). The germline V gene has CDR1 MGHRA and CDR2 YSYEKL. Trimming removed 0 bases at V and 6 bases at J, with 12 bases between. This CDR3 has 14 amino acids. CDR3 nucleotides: TGCGCCAGCAGCCAAGATCTCCCGGGGGTCGAGCAGTACTTC. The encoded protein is CASSQDLPGVEQYF.

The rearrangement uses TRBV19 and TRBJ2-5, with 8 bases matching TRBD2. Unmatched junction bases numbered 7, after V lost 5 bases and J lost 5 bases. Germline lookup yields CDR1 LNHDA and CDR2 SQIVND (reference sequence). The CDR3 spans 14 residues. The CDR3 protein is CASSLSGAGETQYF. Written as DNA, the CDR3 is TGTGCCAGTAGTCTTAGCGGGGCGGGCGAGACCCAGTACTTC.

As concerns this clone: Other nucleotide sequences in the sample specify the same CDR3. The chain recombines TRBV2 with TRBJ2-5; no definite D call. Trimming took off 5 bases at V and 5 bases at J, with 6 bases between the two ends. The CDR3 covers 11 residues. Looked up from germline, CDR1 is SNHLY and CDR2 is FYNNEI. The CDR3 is CASSLQETQYF. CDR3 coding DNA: TGTGCCAGCAGTCTTCAGGAGACCCAGTACTTC.

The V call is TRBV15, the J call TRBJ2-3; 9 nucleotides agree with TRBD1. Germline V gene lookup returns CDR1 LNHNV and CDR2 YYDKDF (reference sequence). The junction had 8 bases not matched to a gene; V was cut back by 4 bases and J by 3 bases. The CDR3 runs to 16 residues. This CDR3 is CATSNRAQGATDTQYF. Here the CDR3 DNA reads TGTGCCACCAGCAACCGAGCACAGGGGGCTACAGATACGCAGTATTTT.

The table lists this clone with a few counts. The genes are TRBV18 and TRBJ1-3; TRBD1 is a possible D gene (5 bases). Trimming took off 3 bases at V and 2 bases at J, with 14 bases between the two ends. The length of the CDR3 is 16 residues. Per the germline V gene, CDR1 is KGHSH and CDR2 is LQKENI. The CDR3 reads CASSPTQGTAGNTIYF. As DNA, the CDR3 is TGTGCCAGCTCACCCACCCAGGGAACAGCTGGAAACACCATATATTTT.

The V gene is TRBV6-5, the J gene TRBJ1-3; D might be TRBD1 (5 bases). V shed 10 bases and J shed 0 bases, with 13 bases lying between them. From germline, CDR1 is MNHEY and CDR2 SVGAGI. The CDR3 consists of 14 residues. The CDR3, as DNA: TGTGCCACCACGGGACTGAACTCTGGAAACACCATATATTTT. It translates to CATTGLNSGNTIYF.

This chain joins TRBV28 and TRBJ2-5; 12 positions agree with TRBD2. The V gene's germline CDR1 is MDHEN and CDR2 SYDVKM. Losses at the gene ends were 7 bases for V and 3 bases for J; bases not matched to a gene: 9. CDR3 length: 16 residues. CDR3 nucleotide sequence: TGTGCCAGCAAATCCGGACTAGCGGGACCGGAAGAGACCCAGTACTTC. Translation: CASKSGLAGPEETQYF. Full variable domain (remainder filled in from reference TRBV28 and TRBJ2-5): DVKVTQSSRYLVKRTGEKVFLECVQDMDHENMFWYRQDPGLGLRLIYFSYDVKMKEKGDIPEGYSVSREKKERFSLILESASTNQTSMYLCASKSGLAGPEETQYFGPGTRLLVL.

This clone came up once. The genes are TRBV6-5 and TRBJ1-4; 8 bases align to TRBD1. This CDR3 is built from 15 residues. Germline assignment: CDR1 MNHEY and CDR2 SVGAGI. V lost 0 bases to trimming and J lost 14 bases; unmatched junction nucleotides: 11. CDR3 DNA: TGTGCCAGCAGTTACTCGACAGGGGTAGGCAATCGGCTGTTTTTT. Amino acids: CASSYSTGVGNRLFF.

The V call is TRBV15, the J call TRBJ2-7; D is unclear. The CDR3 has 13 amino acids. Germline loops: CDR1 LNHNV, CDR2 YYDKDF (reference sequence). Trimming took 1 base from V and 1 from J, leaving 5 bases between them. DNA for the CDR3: TGTGCCACCAGCAGAGCAGATTCCTACGAGCAGTACTTC. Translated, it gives CATSRADSYEQYF.

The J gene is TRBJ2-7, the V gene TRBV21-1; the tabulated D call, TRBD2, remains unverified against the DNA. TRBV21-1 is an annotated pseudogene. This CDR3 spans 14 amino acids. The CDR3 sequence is CASIRGSGAYEQYF. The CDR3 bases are TGTGCCAGCATCCGCGGTAGCGGGGCCTACGAGCAGTACTTC.

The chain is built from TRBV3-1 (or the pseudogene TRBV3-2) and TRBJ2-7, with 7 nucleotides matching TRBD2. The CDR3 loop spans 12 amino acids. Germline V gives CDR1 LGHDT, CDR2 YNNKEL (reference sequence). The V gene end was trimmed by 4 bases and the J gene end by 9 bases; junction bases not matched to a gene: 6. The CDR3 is CASSRAGEGQYF. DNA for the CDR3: TGTGCCAGCAGCCGCGCGGGGGAGGGGCAGTACTTC.

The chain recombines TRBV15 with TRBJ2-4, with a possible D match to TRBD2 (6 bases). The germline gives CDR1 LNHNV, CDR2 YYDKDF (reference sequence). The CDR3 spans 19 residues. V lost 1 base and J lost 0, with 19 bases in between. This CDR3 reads CATSRARGKLELAKNIQYF. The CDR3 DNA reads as TGTGCCACCAGCAGAGCTCGGGGGAAACTAGAGCTAGCCAAAAACATTCAGTACTTC.

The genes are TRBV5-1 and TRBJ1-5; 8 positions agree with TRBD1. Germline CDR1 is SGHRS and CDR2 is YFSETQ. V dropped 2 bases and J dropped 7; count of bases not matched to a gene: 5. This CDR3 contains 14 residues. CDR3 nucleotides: TGCGCCAGCAGCTTCGACAGGGGTGGCCAGCCCCAGCATTTT. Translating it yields CASSFDRGGQPQHF.

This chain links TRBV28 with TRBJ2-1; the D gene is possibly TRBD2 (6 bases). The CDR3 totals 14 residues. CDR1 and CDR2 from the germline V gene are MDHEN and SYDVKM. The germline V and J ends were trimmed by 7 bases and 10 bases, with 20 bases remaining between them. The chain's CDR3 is CASTDPAGRLEQFF. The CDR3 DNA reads TGTGCCAGCACCGACCCAGCTGGGAGGTTGGAGCAGTTCTTC. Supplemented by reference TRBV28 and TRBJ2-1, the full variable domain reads DVKVTQSSRYLVKRTGEKVFLECVQDMDHENMFWYRQDPGLGLRLIYFSYDVKMKEKGDIPEGYSVSREKKERFSLILESASTNQTSMYLCASTDPAGRLEQFFGPGTRLTVL.

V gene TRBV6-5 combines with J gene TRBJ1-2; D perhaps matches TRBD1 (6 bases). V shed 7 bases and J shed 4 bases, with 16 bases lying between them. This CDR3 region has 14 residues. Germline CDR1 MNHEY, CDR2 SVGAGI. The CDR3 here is CASTRGGGTYGYTF. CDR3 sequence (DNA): TGTGCCAGCACTAGGGGCGGGGGCACCTATGGCTACACCTTC.